This TCR beta chain appears in the sequencing data of a study of cytomegalovirus exposure and HLA in healthy donors. Background on the study: A previous analysis identified 90 million to 140 million unique TCR beta sequences derived from some 200 million T cells.

Germline loops: CDR1 SGHTA, CDR2 FQGNSA. The germline V and J ends were trimmed by 4 bases and 5 bases, with 12 bases remaining between them. The CDR3 loop spans 13 amino acids. The PCR was carried out with 60 Vbeta primers and 13 Jbeta primers. Assay used: immunoSEQ multiplex PCR; TCRdb lists only in-frame clones, some missing. The sample shows over 150,000 clones, approximately 82% of them seen only once. Overall study results and limits: Investigators reported approximately 170 TCR beta chains as tied to cytomegalovirus. Being indistinguishable, some V segments were excluded, TRBV6-2 and TRBV6-3 among them. Near-uniform donor sequencing depth was presumed by presence/absence analyses.

The count of this clone is one. What it binds is unknown. The genes are TRBV7-2 and TRBJ2-7; D is ambiguous. This TCR was recovered from a male donor in good health and CMV-seronegative. The sequenced material came from PBMCs. The CDR3: CASSSYRPNEQYF. In DNA form, the CDR3 reads TGTGCCAGCAGCTCCTACCGTCCCAACGAGCAGTACTTC. Variable domain in full (rest from reference TRBV7-2 and TRBJ2-7): GAGVSQSPSNKVTEKGKDVELRCDPISGHTALYWYRQSLGQGLEFLIYFQGNSAPDKSGLPSDRFSAERTGGSVSTLTIQRTQQEDSAVYLCASSSYRPNEQYFGPGTRLTVT.